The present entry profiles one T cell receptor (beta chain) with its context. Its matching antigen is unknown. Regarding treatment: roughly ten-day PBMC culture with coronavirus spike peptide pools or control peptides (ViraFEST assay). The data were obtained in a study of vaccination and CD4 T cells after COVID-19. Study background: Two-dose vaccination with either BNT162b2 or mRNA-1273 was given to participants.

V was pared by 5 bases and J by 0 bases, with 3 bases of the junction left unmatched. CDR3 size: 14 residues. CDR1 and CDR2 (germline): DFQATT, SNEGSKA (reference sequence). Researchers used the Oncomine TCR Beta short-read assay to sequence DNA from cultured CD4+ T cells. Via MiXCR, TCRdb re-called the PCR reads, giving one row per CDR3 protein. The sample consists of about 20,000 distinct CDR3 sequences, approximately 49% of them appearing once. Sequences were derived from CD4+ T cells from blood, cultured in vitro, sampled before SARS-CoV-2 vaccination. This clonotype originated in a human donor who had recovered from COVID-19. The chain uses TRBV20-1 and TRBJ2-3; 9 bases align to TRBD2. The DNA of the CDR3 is TGCAGTGCTTCTAGCGGGACTAGCACAGATACGCAGTATTTT. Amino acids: CSASSGTSTDTQYF.